This TCR beta chain is from a study of immune heterogeneity within non-small cell lung tumors. Amplification of the TCR beta CDR3 was achieved through multiplex PCR with 32 V and 13 J primers. TCRdb reprocessed the multiplex PCR reads with MiXCR, giving one entry per CDR3 protein. The data hold around 11,000 distinct CDR3 sequences, with approximately 20% observed a single time. CDR3 length: 17 amino acids. Germline lookup yields CDR1 LNHDA and CDR2 SQIVND (reference sequence). With V trimmed by 1 base and J by 7 bases, 8 bases remained unmatched. Bulk tumor genomic DNA (approximately 600 ng per sample) served as template. Each primary tumor yielded several biopsies, collected far apart from one another at surgery. The study cohort was described as untreated, and its members had newly diagnosed non-small cell lung cancer. They went on to have curative surgery. In its sample, this clonotype is medium-sized.

V is TRBV19 and J is TRBJ2-1, with TRBD1 identical over 12 bases. This TCR was sampled from a man in his 60s with non-small cell lung cancer. The sequenced material came from lung tumor tissue. The CDR3 DNA is TGTGCCAGTAGTATAGCCCCGGGACAGGGGGCGCATAATGAGCAGTTCTTC. Amino acids: CASSIAPGQGAHNEQFF.